A single TCR beta chain is shown here with its context. The method was immunoSEQ multiplex PCR; TCRdb's version includes in-frame clones alone and lacks a portion of them. The sample consists of hundreds of thousands of clones, approximately 92% of them appearing once. This record comes from a study of Ad26.COV2.S vaccination and SARS-CoV-2 variants. CDR1 is SNHLY and CDR2 is FYNNEI in the germline V gene. There are 13 residues in the CDR3. The V and J ends lost 6 bases and 7 bases, in that order; junction bases with no gene match: 3. Treatment of the sample: over 15 received Ad26.COV2.S at low or high dose, single or two shots; about five received placebo; per-sample allocation not given. Day 63 after the first vaccine or placebo injection was the time point for sampling.

Sample: peripheral blood, taken in a trial of Ad26.COV2.S vaccine versus placebo. V gene TRBV2 combines with J gene TRBJ2-4; 10 nucleotides align to TRBD2. The receptor was derived from a person between 18 and 60 years old who received the Ad26.COV2.S COVID-19 vaccine or a placebo. CDR3 nucleotide sequence: TGTGCCAGCAGAGATAGCGGGGGGAACATTCAGTACTTC. Its translation: CASRDSGGNIQYF.